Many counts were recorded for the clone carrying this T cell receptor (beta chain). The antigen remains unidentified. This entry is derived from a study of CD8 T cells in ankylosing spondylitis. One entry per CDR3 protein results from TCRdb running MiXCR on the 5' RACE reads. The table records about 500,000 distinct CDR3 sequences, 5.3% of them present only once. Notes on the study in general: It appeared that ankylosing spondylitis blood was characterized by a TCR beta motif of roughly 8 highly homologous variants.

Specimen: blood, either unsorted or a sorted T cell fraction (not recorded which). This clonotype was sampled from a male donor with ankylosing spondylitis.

The CDR3 DNA sequence: TGTGCCAGCAGCTTAGCGCTTACAGGGACAGGGTCGGGCCGTCGTGGCTACACCTTC. It translates to CASSLALTGTGSGRRGYTF. The chain combines TRBV7-2 with TRBJ1-2, with 9 bases identical to TRBD1. The V segment lost 0 bases and the J segment 7 bases; nucleotides outside the gene matches: 18. The CDR3 runs 19 residues. Germline V gene sequence: CDR1 SGHTA, CDR2 FQGNSA.